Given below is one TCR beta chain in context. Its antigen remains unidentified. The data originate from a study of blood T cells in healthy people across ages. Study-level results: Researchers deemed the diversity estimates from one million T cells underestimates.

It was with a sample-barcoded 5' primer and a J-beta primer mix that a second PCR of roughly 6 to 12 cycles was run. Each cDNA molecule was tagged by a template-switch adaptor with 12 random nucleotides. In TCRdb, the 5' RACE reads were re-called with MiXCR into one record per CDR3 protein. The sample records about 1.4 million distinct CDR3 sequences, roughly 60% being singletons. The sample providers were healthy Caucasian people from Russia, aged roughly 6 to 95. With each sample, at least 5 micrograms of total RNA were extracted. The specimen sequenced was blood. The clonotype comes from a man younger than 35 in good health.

DNA for the CDR3: TGCGCCAGCAGCTTGTCCACAGCTCCCTACAATGAGCAGTTCTTC. Encoded protein: CASSLSTAPYNEQFF. The J gene is TRBJ2-1, the V gene TRBV5-1; no clear D gene. V was shortened by 1 base and J by 2 bases, with 10 bases between the two germline ends. Germline V gene sequence: CDR1 SGHRS, CDR2 YFSETQ. The CDR3 spans 15 residues. The full variable domain, completed using reference TRBV5-1 and TRBJ2-1, is KAGVTQTPRYLIKTRGQQVTLSCSPISGHRSVSWYQQTPGQGLQFLFEYFSETQRNKGNFPGRFSGRQFSNSRSEMNVSTLELGDSALYLCASSLSTAPYNEQFFGPGTRLTVL.